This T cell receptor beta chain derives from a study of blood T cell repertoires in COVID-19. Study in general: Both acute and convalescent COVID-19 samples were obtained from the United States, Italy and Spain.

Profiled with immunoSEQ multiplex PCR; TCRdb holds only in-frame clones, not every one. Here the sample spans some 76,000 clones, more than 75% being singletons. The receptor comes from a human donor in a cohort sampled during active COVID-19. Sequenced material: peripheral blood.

In DNA, the CDR3 is TGTGCCAGCAGTTTGTCCTCCGGGACAGGGGTGGCCGGAAACACCATATATTTT. Residues: CASSLSSGTGVAGNTIYF. The chain carries TRBV27 and TRBJ1-3; 10 bases agree with TRBD1. The V gene's germline CDR1 is MNHEY and CDR2 SMNVEV (reference sequence). Trimming cost V 3 bases and J 4 bases; bases outside gene matches: 12. This CDR3 is built from 18 residues.